These T cell receptor beta chains were read from a single sample in a study of blood T cell repertoires in COVID-19. Method: immunoSEQ multiplex PCR; TCRdb's copy keeps in-frame clones and lacks some. The sample comprises fewer than 110,000 clones, approximately 88% of which are singletons, and 4.9% rests with the top ten. Sample: peripheral blood. The receptors here all came from a man aged 40-49 years with active or convalescent COVID-19. Both conserved end residues are part of each CDR3. The D gene is left open where the match is weak. Some rows have no size entry. The others give once, few or many, or a class for an expanded clone.

d_call j_call v_call clone_size cdr3_aa cdr3_nt
- TRBJ2-3 TRBV9 - CASSVKGGSTDTQYF TGTGCCAGCAGCGTCAAAGGGGGTAGCACAGATACGCAGTATTTT
TRBD2 TRBJ2-3 TRBV7-3 - CASSSLYGGRTDTQYF TGTGCCAGCAGCTCCCTCTACGGCGGGAGGACAGATACGCAGTATTTT
TRBD2 TRBJ2-7 TRBV28 - CATRTSGVGEQYF TGTGCCACGAGGACTAGCGGGGTGGGGGAGCAGTACTTC
- TRBJ1-2 TRBV28 - CASTLGGTLNGYTF TGTGCCAGCACCTTGGGGGGAACCTTGAATGGCTACACCTTC
- TRBJ1-1 TRBV30 - CACRGVSNTEAFF TGTGCCTGCCGAGGAGTTTCGAACACTGAAGCTTTCTTT
TRBD1 TRBJ1-1 TRBV5-6 - CASSYRGTEAFF TGTGCCAGCAGCTACAGGGGCACTGAAGCTTTCTTT
- TRBJ2-7 TRBV7-3 - CASSLQASNEQYF TGTGCCAGCAGCTTACAGGCGTCGAACGAGCAGTACTTC
- TRBJ1-3 TRBV9 - CASRSFSGNTIYF TGTGCCAGCAGGTCCTTCTCTGGAAACACCATATATTTT
- TRBJ2-7 TRBV15 - CATSRDRGYEQYF TGTGCCACCAGCAGAGATCGGGGCTACGAGCAGTACTTC
- TRBJ1-1 TRBV2 - CASSGGGTEAFF TGTGCCAGCAGCGGCGGGGGCACTGAAGCTTTCTTT
- TRBJ2-3 TRBV18 - CASSQTTDTQYF TGTGCCAGCTCCCAAACAACAGATACGCAGTATTTT
- TRBJ1-2 TRBV27 once CASSLVGSTGYTF TGTGCCAGCAGTTTAGTGGGCAGTACTGGCTACACCTTC
TRBD1 TRBJ1-1 TRBV7-2 - CASSLQGAGRTEAFF TGTGCCAGCAGCTTGCAGGGGGCAGGAAGGACTGAAGCTTTCTTT
TRBD1 TRBJ1-2 TRBV6-5 once CASRRGTGLSLGYTF TGTGCCAGCAGACGAGGGACAGGGCTTAGTTTGGGCTACACCTTC
TRBD1 TRBJ1-4 TRBV6-5 - CASSKTGHEKLFF TGTGCCAGCAGTAAGACAGGGCATGAAAAACTGTTTTTT
TRBD1 TRBJ1-2 TRBV30 - CAWSPSGTGGYTF TGTGCCTGGAGTCCCTCCGGGACAGGAGGCTACACCTTC
- TRBJ1-1 TRBV29-1 - CSVRRGEPEAFF TGCAGCGTCAGGCGGGGGGAACCTGAAGCTTTCTTT
- TRBJ2-3 TRBV7-9 - CASSPPAEPGTQYF TGTGCCAGCAGCCCGCCTGCGGAACCGGGTACGCAGTATTTT
TRBD1 TRBJ2-5 TRBV7-9 - CASSLARSGQGGVETQYF TGTGCCAGCAGCTTAGCGCGGTCGGGACAGGGGGGTGTGGAGACCCAGTACTTC